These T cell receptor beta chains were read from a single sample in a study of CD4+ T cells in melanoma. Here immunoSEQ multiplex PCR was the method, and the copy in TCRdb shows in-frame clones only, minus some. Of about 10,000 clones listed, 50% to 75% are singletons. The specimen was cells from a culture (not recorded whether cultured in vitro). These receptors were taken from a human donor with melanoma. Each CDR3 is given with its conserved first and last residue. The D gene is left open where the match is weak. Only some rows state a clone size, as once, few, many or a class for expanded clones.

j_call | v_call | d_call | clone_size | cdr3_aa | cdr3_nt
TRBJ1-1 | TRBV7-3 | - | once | CASSLVGGNGARVGAFF | TGTGCCAGCAGCTTAGTCGGAGGTAACGGGGCGCGTGTCGGAGCTTTCTTT
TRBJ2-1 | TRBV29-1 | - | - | CSVDLAGPTFF | TGCAGCGTTGACCTCGCAGGCCCGACGTTCTTC
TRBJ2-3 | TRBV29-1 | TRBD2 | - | CSVQGVAGGRTDTQYF | TGCAGCGTCCAAGGGGTAGCGGGGGGCCGGACAGATACGCAGTATTTT
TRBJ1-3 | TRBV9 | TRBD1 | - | CASSVTPGTGGGNTIYF | TGTGCCAGCAGCGTAACTCCAGGGACAGGGGGCGGAAACACCATATATTTT
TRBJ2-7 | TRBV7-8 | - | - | CASSLEPGHEQYF | TGTGCCAGCAGCTTAGAACCGGGCCACGAGCAGTACTTC
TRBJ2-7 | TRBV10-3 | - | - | CASEPGLSYEQYF | TGTGCCAGTGAGCCGGGACTTAGTTACGAGCAGTACTTC
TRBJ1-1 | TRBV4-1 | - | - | CASSQGFIMATEAFF | TGCGCCAGCAGCCAAGGGTTCATTATGGCCACTGAAGCTTTCTTT
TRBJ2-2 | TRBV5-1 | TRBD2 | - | CASSPGASGGDNTGELFF | TGCGCCAGCAGCCCCGGCGCTAGCGGGGGCGATAACACCGGGGAGCTGTTTTTT
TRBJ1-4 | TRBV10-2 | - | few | CASSRDHLNEKLFF | TGCGCCAGCAGTCGGGACCACCTGAATGAAAAACTGTTTTTT
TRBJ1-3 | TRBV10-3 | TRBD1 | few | CASGQTYSGNTIYF | TGTGCCTCGGGACAGACGTACTCTGGAAACACCATATATTTT
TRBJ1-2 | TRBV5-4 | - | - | CASSLRGYNYGYTF | TGTGCCAGCAGCTTGCGAGGGTACAACTATGGCTACACCTTC
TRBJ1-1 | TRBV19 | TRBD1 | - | CASRRPGTGPQTEAFF | TGTGCCAGTAGGCGTCCCGGGACAGGGCCGCAGACTGAAGCTTTCTTT
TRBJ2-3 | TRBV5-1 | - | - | CASSLAAGESDTQYF | TGCGCCAGCAGCTTGGCCGCGGGCGAGTCGGATACGCAGTATTTT
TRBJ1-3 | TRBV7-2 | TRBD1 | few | CASSRTGRNSGNTIYF | TGTGCCAGCAGCCGGACAGGACGAAACTCTGGAAACACCATATATTTT
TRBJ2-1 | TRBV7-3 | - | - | CASSFSGAPWDEQFF | TGTGCCAGCAGCTTCTCCGGGGCCCCTTGGGATGAGCAGTTCTTC
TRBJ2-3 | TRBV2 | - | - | CASGKVWGDTQYF | TGTGCCAGCGGTAAAGTCTGGGGCGATACGCAGTATTTT
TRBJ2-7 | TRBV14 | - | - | CASSQDSVPYEQYF | TGTGCCAGCAGCCAAGACTCCGTTCCCTACGAGCAGTACTTC
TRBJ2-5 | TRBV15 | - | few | CATSRSQEQETQYF | TGTGCCACCAGCAGATCACAGGAGCAAGAGACCCAGTACTTC